A single sample is the source of the 10 T cell receptor beta chains below, sequenced in a study of T cell responses to AZD1222 COVID-19 vaccine (dated by TCRdb to the early 2020s). The library came from the immunoSEQ multiplex PCR assay. TCRdb provides this immuneACCESS table in a form limited to in-frame rearrangements. Some clones are lacking; in checked studies, under half of them reflect an unresolved V gene, and why the rest are absent is not known. Present in this sample are under 85,000 clones, around 90% of which were seen just once. The ten largest clones add up to about 22% of the sample. The meaning of the sample's time point label: baseline before first vaccination. The material sequenced was peripheral blood, taken on day 0 of AZD1222 vaccination. The receptors were sampled from an adult in good health.

The rearrangement links TRBV19 to TRBJ1-1; D is uncertain. The ends were cut back, 5 bases at V and 4 bases at J, with 14 bases in the middle. CDR3 size: 14 residues. Germline V lookup: CDR1 LNHDA, CDR2 SQIVND (reference sequence). CDR3 nucleotide sequence: TGTGCCAGTAGTTTTAGGGCACTCGGCACTGAAGCTTTCTTT. It yields the protein CASSFRALGTEAFF. Looking up the rest from reference TRBV19 and TRBJ1-1 gives the full variable domain: DGGITQSPKYLFRKEGQNVTLSCEQNLNHDAMYWYRQDPGQGLRLIYYSQIVNDFQKGDIAEGYSVSREKKESFPLTVTSAQKNPTAFYLCASSFRALGTEAFFGQGTRLTVV.

The chain links TRBV5-1 to TRBJ2-7; D ambiguous. Germline V gene sequence: CDR1 SGHRS, CDR2 YFSETQ. The V end lost 0 bases, the J end lost 2 bases, and 6 bases lay between the germline ends. There are 13 residues in the CDR3. CDR3 nucleotides: TGCGCCAGCAGCTTGGAGCCGACCTACGAGCAGTACTTC. This translates into CASSLEPTYEQYF.

This clone was picked up one time. The chain links TRBV4-2 to TRBJ2-1, with a weak D call TRBD1 (5 bases). This CDR3 is built from 15 residues. Looked up from germline, CDR1 is LGHNA and CDR2 is YNFKEQ. V lost 0 bases and J lost 5, with 11 bases in between. The CDR3 DNA sequence: TGTGCCAGCAGCCAAGAAGCAGGGAATGACAATGAGCAGTTCTTC. Amino acid sequence: CASSQEAGNDNEQFF.

The chain is built from TRBV7-3 and TRBJ1-1, with a weak D call TRBD1 (5 bases). The ends were cut back, 2 bases at V and 2 bases at J, with 12 bases in the middle. The CDR3 is 15 amino acids. From germline, CDR1 is SGHTA and CDR2 FQGTGA. The CDR3 here is CASSLYGASNTEAFF. The CDR3 nucleotides read TGTGCCAGCAGCTTATACGGGGCCAGCAACACTGAAGCTTTCTTT.

The V gene is TRBV2, the J gene TRBJ2-3; D is unresolved. The CDR3 runs 12 residues. The V end lost 6 bases, the J end lost 6 bases, and 10 bases lay between the germline ends. Looked up from germline, CDR1 is SNHLY and CDR2 is FYNNEI. The CDR3 DNA is TGTGCCAGCAGCCAATACGGCGATACGCAGTATTTT. Amino acids: CASSQYGDTQYF.

The rearrangement uses TRBV28 and TRBJ1-3, with a possible D match to TRBD1 (6 bases). This CDR3 comprises 18 residues. With 2 bases removed from V and 4 bases from J, the gap between germline ends came to 21 bases. Germline V gives CDR1 MDHEN, CDR2 SYDVKM. The CDR3 nucleotides read TGTGCCAGCAGTTTAGGGATCTGGACAGTTGGACGAGGAAACACCATATATTTT. As protein: CASSLGIWTVGRGNTIYF.

This rearrangement joins TRBV6-5 to TRBJ2-6; D might be TRBD1 (6 bases). The CDR3 consists of 14 residues. The germline CDR1 and CDR2 sequences are MNHEY and SVGAGI. Deletions cut 10 bases from V and 0 bases from J, with 10 bases between. The CDR3 sequence is CATLQGSGANVLTF. DNA for the CDR3: TGTGCCACCCTACAGGGCTCTGGGGCCAACGTCCTGACTTTC.

The chain has TRBV4-3 and TRBJ1-2, with D unclear. CDR1 is LGHNA, CDR2 YSLEER, per germline. V lost 3 bases, J lost 2 bases, and 7 bases lay in between. The CDR3 is 13 residues long. The chain's CDR3 is CASSHGKNYGYTF. In nucleotides, the CDR3 is TGCGCCAGCAGCCACGGGAAAAACTATGGCTACACCTTC.

This clone was seen only a few times. V gene TRBV19 combines with J gene TRBJ2-1; 7 bases align to TRBD2. There are 13 residues in the CDR3. V was pared by 7 bases and J by 9 bases, with 9 bases of the junction left unmatched. Germline CDR1 LNHDA, CDR2 SQIVND (reference sequence). This CDR3 reads CASNGGRTVEQFF. The CDR3 coding sequence is TGTGCCAGTAACGGCGGGAGAACCGTTGAGCAGTTCTTC.

The CDR3 is CASSPSVPGAYEQYF. The CDR3 DNA sequence: TGTGCCAGCAGCCCAAGCGTACCGGGGGCCTACGAGCAGTACTTC. V is TRBV5-6 and J is TRBJ2-7, with TRBD2 as a possible D gene (6 bases). Germline CDR1 and CDR2: SGHDT and YYEEEE. V was shortened by 4 bases and J by 2 bases, with 16 bases between the two germline ends. CDR3 size: 15 residues.